This T cell receptor (beta chain) was captured in a study of CD8 T cells in ankylosing spondylitis. Study outcomes and limitations: Characteristic, it appeared, of ankylosing spondylitis blood was a TCR beta motif of about eight highly homologous variants. Prior literature has documented some motif variants in synovial fluid and blood from reactive arthritis. Within matched ankylosing spondylitis synovial fluid, disease-linked clones were reportedly significantly enriched.

This clonotype was observed once. Its antigen remains unknown. Since a much larger clone is just one base distant, this may be a read error. Making the TCR beta libraries involved quantitative 5'-RACE with molecular barcodes. TCRdb reanalysed the 5' RACE reads using MiXCR and keeps one entry per CDR3 protein. The sample shows under 200,000 distinct CDR3 sequences, more than 9% of them seen only once. The V gene lost 4 bases and the J gene lost 4 bases, with 13 bases spanning the gap. Germline values: CDR1 SQVTM, CDR2 ANQGSEA. The CDR3 runs to 13 residues. This TCR was sampled from a male donor with ankylosing spondylitis or in good health (not recorded which). The V call is TRBV29-1, the J call TRBJ2-5; a possible D gene is TRBD2 (5 bases). What was sequenced was blood, either unsorted or a sorted T cell fraction (not recorded which). In DNA form, the CDR3 reads TGCAGCGTTGCGAATAGCGCCCTAGAGACCCAGTACTTC. This encodes CSVANSALETQYF.